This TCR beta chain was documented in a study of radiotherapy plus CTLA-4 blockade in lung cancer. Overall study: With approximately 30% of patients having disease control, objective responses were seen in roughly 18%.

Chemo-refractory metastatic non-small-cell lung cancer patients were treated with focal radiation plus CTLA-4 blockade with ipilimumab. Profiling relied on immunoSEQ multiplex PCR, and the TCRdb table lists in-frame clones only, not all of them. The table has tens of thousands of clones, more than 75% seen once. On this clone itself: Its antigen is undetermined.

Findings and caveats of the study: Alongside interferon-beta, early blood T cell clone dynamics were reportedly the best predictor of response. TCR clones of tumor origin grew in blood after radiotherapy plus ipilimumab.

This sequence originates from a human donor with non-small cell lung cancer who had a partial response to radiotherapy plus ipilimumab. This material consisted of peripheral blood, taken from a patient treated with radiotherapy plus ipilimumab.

The chain's CDR3 is CASSLRFYFAEAFF. CDR3 DNA: TGTGCCAGCAGCTTGCGGTTTTATTTCGCTGAAGCTTTCTTT. The chain is built from TRBV7-8 and TRBJ1-1; D is unresolved. Trimming left V 3 bases short and J 6 bases short, with 14 bases between. The CDR3 consists of 14 residues. CDR1 is SGHVS and CDR2 is FQNEAQ in the germline V gene.